The clone carrying this T cell receptor (beta chain) was seen more than once but under ten times. Sequencing was performed with immunoSEQ multiplex PCR; in TCRdb, only in-frame clones are kept and a portion is missing. The table lists roughly 550,000 clones, about four fifths of them singletons. The CDR3 runs 16 residues. The ends were cut back, 6 bases at V and 1 base at J, with 15 bases in the middle. Germline CDR1 SEHNR, CDR2 FQNEAQ (reference sequence). The sample originates from a study of shared T cell receptors in the human thymus. Separately, the same data were catalogued under a study of human thymus T cells. That report notes: Thymic tissue was derived from resections collected during corrective heart surgery. Blood and thymic repertoires both appeared biased in V and J gene usage.

V usage is TRBV7-9 and J usage is TRBJ2-2; maybe TRBD1 (6 bases). The clonotype comes from a boy in the first two years of life with a congenital heart defect. Sequencing used thymocytes. The CDR3 reads CASSPSNRVNTGELFF. The CDR3 region has the DNA TGTGCCAGCAGTCCTTCCAACAGGGTGAACACCGGGGAGCTGTTTTTT. Full variable domain (remainder filled in from reference TRBV7-9 and TRBJ2-2): DTGVSQNPRHKITKRGQNVTFRCDPISEHNRLYWYRQTLGQGPEFLTYFQNEAQLEKSRLLSDRFSAERPKGSFSTLEIQRTEQGDSAMYLCASSPSNRVNTGELFFGEGSRLTVL.